Shown below are 31 T cell receptor beta chains from a single sample sequenced in a study of shared clonotypes between healthy human individuals. Data came from immunoSEQ multiplex PCR; TCRdb stores just in-frame clones and leaves some out. The profile covers some 1 million clones, with about 75% appearing a single time and about 1.5% taken by the ten largest. The sequenced sample was memory CD4+ T cells sorted from blood. Specified subset: CD45RA-negative fraction. Receptor source: a man aged 18 to 29 in good health.

The chain is built from TRBV19 and TRBJ2-7, with 11 bases lining up with TRBD2. The V gene's germline CDR1 is LNHDA and CDR2 SQIVND (reference sequence). Germline trimming cut 5 bases from V and 6 bases from J; bases unmatched to any gene: 9. CDR3 length: 15 residues. In DNA form, the CDR3 reads TGTGCCAGTAGTGCCACTAGCGGGAGTATCCTCGAGCAGTACTTC. It yields the protein CASSATSGSILEQYF.

This chain connects TRBV5-4 to TRBJ2-5; D possibly corresponds to TRBD2 (7 bases). The CDR3 runs to 20 residues. Germline CDR1 SGHNT, CDR2 YYREEE (reference sequence). V lost 5 bases and J 6 bases, leaving 35 bases between the germline ends. The CDR3, as DNA: TGTGCCAGCAGGTCTTTCCGAGGGGGGGTAATCATAGGGCGCTTGAAGACCCAGTACTTC. This translates into CASRSFRGGVIIGRLKTQYF.

This chain joins TRBV5-1 and TRBJ1-6; D gene ambiguous. V shed 7 bases and J shed 3 bases, with 8 bases lying between them. Germline values: CDR1 SGHRS, CDR2 YFSETQ. CDR3 length: 13 residues. The CDR3 DNA is TGCGCCAGCGCAAGAAGCTATAATTCACCCCTCCACTTT. Its protein product is CASARSYNSPLHF.

V gene TRBV2 combines with J gene TRBJ2-5, with 10 nucleotides matching TRBD2. The J call is in doubt because the DNA end fits TRBJ2-7 better. This CDR3 is 13 amino acids long. Per the germline V gene, CDR1 is SNHLY and CDR2 is FYNNEI. The CDR3 loop is CASSQREGYEQYF. The CDR3 coding sequence is TGTGCCAGCAGCCAGCGGGAGGGTTACGAGCAGTACTTC.

The rearrangement uses TRBV11-2 and TRBJ1-4, with 7 bases fitting TRBD1. Germline loops: CDR1 SGHAT, CDR2 FQNNGV. V gave up 5 bases and J gave up 3 bases; unmatched junction bases: 6. This CDR3 contains 15 residues. This CDR3 reads CASSLRQGPNEKLFF. In DNA, the CDR3 is TGTGCCAGCAGCCTGAGACAGGGCCCTAATGAAAAACTGTTTTTT.

This clone was recorded many times. DNA of the CDR3: TGCGCCAGCAGTTACAACAGGGACTCTAACACCGGGGAGCTGTTTTTT. Its protein product is CASSYNRDSNTGELFF. The chain carries TRBV5-1 and TRBJ2-2; D could derive from TRBD1 or TRBD2 (6 bases each). Trimming cost V 5 bases and J 2 bases, with 16 bases left between them. CDR3 length: 16 amino acids. CDR1 and CDR2 from the germline V gene are SGHRS and YFSETQ.

J is TRBJ2-7 and V is TRBV14, with D maybe TRBD2 (6 bases). From germline, CDR1 is SGHDN and CDR2 FVKESK. This CDR3 is 13 amino acids long. V lost 6 bases and J lost 0, with 9 bases in between. CDR3 protein: CASSSAGSYEQYF. The CDR3, as DNA: TGTGCCAGCAGTTCAGCGGGCTCCTACGAGCAGTACTTC.

The chain carries TRBV7-2 and TRBJ1-5, with unresolved D. Germline CDR1 reads SGHTA; CDR2 reads FQGNSA. V was trimmed by 3 bases and J by 0 bases, leaving 12 bases between them. The CDR3 is 16 residues long. In nucleotides, the CDR3 is TGTGCCAGCAGCTTGAGAGGCAAGGTTAGCAATCAGCCCCAGCATTTT. As protein: CASSLRGKVSNQPQHF.

This sequence joins TRBV18 and TRBJ1-1; D gene ambiguous. Germline V gives CDR1 KGHSH, CDR2 LQKENI. Trimming took off 0 bases at V and 1 base at J, with 9 bases between the two ends. This CDR3 has 15 residues. CDR3 sequence (DNA): TGTGCCAGCTCACCACCGATCTTGGGGAACACTGAAGCTTTCTTT. It yields the protein CASSPPILGNTEAFF.

The genes are TRBV18 and TRBJ2-6; D may be TRBD2 (6 bases). Germline loops: CDR1 KGHSH, CDR2 LQKENI. The CDR3 spans 15 residues. Trimming left V 2 bases short and J 2 bases short, with 7 bases between. The CDR3 reads CASSPGRTGANVLTF. The CDR3 DNA sequence: TGTGCCAGCTCACCAGGGAGGACTGGGGCCAACGTCCTGACTTTC.

The chain combines TRBV5-5 with TRBJ1-2; D not resolved. Trimming took off 0 bases at V and 2 bases at J, with 11 bases between the two ends. Germline assignment: CDR1 SGHKS and CDR2 YYEKEE (reference sequence). This CDR3 contains 15 residues. CDR3 region: CASSLAPGPNYGYTF. The CDR3, as DNA: TGTGCCAGCAGCTTGGCCCCTGGGCCAAACTATGGCTACACCTTC.

The chain couples TRBV19 to TRBJ2-3; TRBD2 is a possible D gene (5 bases). Trimming pared 3 bases from V and 1 base from J, leaving 8 bases between. This CDR3 comprises 14 residues. Germline V gene sequence: CDR1 LNHDA, CDR2 SQIVND (reference sequence). CDR3 protein: CASSMVGGTDTQYF. The CDR3 DNA reads as TGTGCCAGTAGTATGGTCGGGGGCACAGATACGCAGTATTTT.

The rearrangement uses TRBV10-2 and TRBJ2-3; unclear D gene. V was shortened by 3 bases and J by 3 bases, with 13 bases between the two germline ends. Per the germline V gene, CDR1 is WSHSY and CDR2 is SAAADI. There are 15 residues in the CDR3. CDR3 loop: CASSDTAWATDTQYF. The CDR3 DNA is TGCGCCAGCAGTGATACGGCCTGGGCGACAGATACGCAGTATTTT.

This clone was detected only a few times. With a much larger clone just one base away, this may be a read error. This sequence joins TRBV14 and TRBJ1-1; D not certain. The CDR3 sequence is 11 residues long. Germline loops: CDR1 SGHDN, CDR2 FVKESK. V lost 0 bases and J lost 6, with 2 bases in between. The CDR3 DNA reads as TGTGCCAGCAGCCAAGAGGCTGAAGCTTTCTTT. It codes for CASSQEAEAFF.

The chain joins TRBV28 to TRBJ1-3, with D maybe TRBD1 (5 bases). Trimming left V 7 bases short and J 4 bases short, with 17 bases between. Germline V gene data show CDR1 as MDHEN and CDR2 as SYDVKM. This CDR3 has 15 residues. The CDR3 DNA is TGTGCCAGCACACACAGGTCCCCGGGGGGAAACACCATATATTTT. It codes for CASTHRSPGGNTIYF.

The CDR3, as DNA: TGTGCCAGCAGTTCCCCACCGCCAGGGTGGGGCTACACCTTC. Its protein is CASSSPPPGWGYTF. The chain employs TRBV28 and TRBJ1-2; D perhaps matches TRBD1 (5 bases). This CDR3 has 14 amino acids. With 4 bases removed from V and 8 bases from J, the gap between germline ends came to 17 bases. Germline lookup yields CDR1 MDHEN and CDR2 SYDVKM.

For this clone: Other DNA sequences of this sample code for an identical CDR3. This chain connects TRBV6-1 to TRBJ2-2; the D gene is possibly TRBD2 (5 bases). CDR3 size: 15 residues. Per germline, CDR1 MNHNS and CDR2 SASEGT. V was cut by 0 bases and J by 0 bases, with 5 bases left in between. The CDR3 DNA reads TGTGCCAGCAGTGAAGCTAGCGCGAACACCGGGGAGCTGTTTTTT. Encoded protein: CASSEASANTGELFF.

V usage is TRBV27 and J usage is TRBJ2-3; D may be TRBD1 or TRBD2 (5 bases each). Germline CDR1 MNHEY, CDR2 SMNVEV (reference sequence). The length of the CDR3 is 17 residues. The CDR3 DNA is TGTGCTTCTAAGCGAGTGATTTGGGGGACCAGCACAGATACGCAGTATTTT. Translating it yields CASKRVIWGTSTDTQYF.

Note on this clone: A far larger clone is only one base removed, so a read error is likely. The V gene is TRBV7-2, the J gene TRBJ2-7; D unclear. Germline V gene sequence: CDR1 SGHTA, CDR2 FQGNSA. This CDR3 has 13 amino acids. Trimming removed 0 bases at V and 3 bases at J, with 6 bases between. The DNA for the CDR3 is TGTGCCAGCAGCTTAGCGCTAAACTACGAGCAGTACTTC. Protein: CASSLALNYEQYF.

The CDR3 region is CASSRREWYRADEQYF. The CDR3 nucleotides read TGCGCCAGCAGCCGCCGAGAGTGGTATAGGGCCGACGAGCAGTACTTC. The genes are TRBV4-1 and TRBJ2-7; D call uncertain. Between the trimmed V and J ends, which lost 4 bases and 5 bases, there was a span of 21 bases. The length of the CDR3 is 16 residues. Looked up from germline, CDR1 is MGHRA and CDR2 is YSYEKL.

This sequence joins TRBV19 and TRBJ2-7, with 9 bases matching TRBD1. CDR3 length: 13 residues. J was trimmed by 5 bases and V by 6 bases; bases with no gene match: 5. Per the germline V gene, CDR1 is LNHDA and CDR2 is SQIVND (reference sequence). The CDR3 nucleotides are TGTGCCAGTAGGGGGACAGGGCGCCACGAGCAGTACTTC. Translating it yields CASRGTGRHEQYF.

Concerning this clone itself: The same CDR3 arises from other DNA sequences in this sample as well. The gene calls are TRBV5-1 and TRBJ2-6, with no clear D. Germline V gives CDR1 SGHRS, CDR2 YFSETQ. V lost 2 bases and J lost 4, with 13 bases in between. The CDR3 length is 16 residues. In DNA form, the CDR3 reads TGCGCCAGCAGCTTCTCTGGGGTCTCAGGGGCCAACGTCCTGACTTTC. Its translation: CASSFSGVSGANVLTF.

The gene calls are TRBV19 and TRBJ2-2; no reliable D call. Germline-derived CDR1 and CDR2 are LNHDA and SQIVND (reference sequence). The CDR3 runs to 16 residues. Trimming removed 7 bases from V and 2 bases from J, with 17 bases in between. This CDR3 is CASTPQALINTGELFF. The CDR3 DNA follows: TGTGCCAGTACCCCGCAGGCCCTCATAAACACCGGGGAGCTGTTTTTT.

The chain combines TRBV9 with TRBJ2-3; a weak D match, TRBD2 (6 bases). Germline V lookup: CDR1 SGDLS, CDR2 YYNGEE. The CDR3 has 15 residues. V was pared by 6 bases and J by 0 bases, with 14 bases between. The chain's CDR3 is CASTKTRLSTDTQYF. CDR3 sequence (DNA): TGTGCCAGCACCAAGACTAGGCTAAGCACAGATACGCAGTATTTT.

The genes are TRBV19 and TRBJ1-1; 7 bases agree with TRBD1. After removal of 5 bases from V and 5 bases from J, the junction contained 5 bases not matched to a gene. The germline CDR1 and CDR2 sequences are LNHDA and SQIVND (reference sequence). The length of the CDR3 is 13 residues. The DNA for the CDR3 is TGTGCCAGTAGTGTCCAGACAGGGACTGAAGCTTTCTTT. It translates to CASSVQTGTEAFF. The full variable domain, with the rest looked up from reference TRBV19 and TRBJ1-1, is DGGITQSPKYLFRKEGQNVTLSCEQNLNHDAMYWYRQDPGQGLRLIYYSQIVNDFQKGDIAEGYSVSREKKESFPLTVTSAQKNPTAFYLCASSVQTGTEAFFGQGTRLTVV.

This chain joins TRBV10-3 and TRBJ2-3, with 10 nucleotides matching TRBD2. The CDR3 sequence is 15 residues long. CDR1 is ENHRY and CDR2 is SYGVKD in the germline V gene. Trimming cost V 6 bases and J 3 bases; bases outside gene matches: 6. This CDR3 reads CAIRESGGGTDTQYF. The CDR3 DNA reads TGTGCCATCAGGGAGAGCGGGGGGGGTACAGATACGCAGTATTTT.

CDR3 bases: TGTGCCAGCAGCTTAGTCGGGGGAGGCAAAAACATTCAGTACTTC. Translating it yields CASSLVGGGKNIQYF. V usage is TRBV11-2 and J usage is TRBJ2-4; D is possibly TRBD2 (6 bases). Germline V gives CDR1 SGHAT, CDR2 FQNNGV. The germline V and J ends were trimmed by 1 base and 3 bases, with 10 bases remaining between them. This CDR3 contains 15 residues.

A remark on this clone: This sample also contains other DNA sequences that code for the same CDR3. V is TRBV4-3 and J is TRBJ2-2; D gene unclear. V was shortened by 0 bases and J by 2 bases, with 4 bases between the two germline ends. CDR3 length: 14 residues. The germline V gene has CDR1 LGHNA and CDR2 YSLEER. The CDR3 DNA reads as TGCGCCAGCAGCCAAGATGGCAACACCGGGGAGCTGTTTTTT. This sequence encodes CASSQDGNTGELFF.

The rearrangement joins TRBV6-1 to TRBJ1-3, with D unclear. The CDR3 runs 15 residues. Germline lookup yields CDR1 MNHNS and CDR2 SASEGT. The germline V and J ends were trimmed by 7 bases and 0 bases, with 13 bases remaining between them. CDR3 DNA: TGTGCCAGCATCCGCCAGACCCACTCTGGAAACACCATATATTTT. Translation: CASIRQTHSGNTIYF.

This chain connects TRBV18 to TRBJ2-3; 7 bases are shared with TRBD1. The germline gives CDR1 KGHSH, CDR2 LQKENI. CDR3 length: 18 amino acids. V was clipped by 3 bases and J by 3 bases; unmatched bases: 15. The DNA of the CDR3 is TGTGCCAGCTCACCGGGGGCAGGGGGAAGAATCGGAACAGATACGCAGTATTTT. Amino acids: CASSPGAGGRIGTDTQYF.

The CDR3 loop reads CATGTGASYEQYF. In DNA, the CDR3 is TGTGCCACCGGGACTGGAGCCTCCTACGAGCAGTACTTC. The V call is TRBV6-6, the J call TRBJ2-7, with a tentative D call TRBD2 (6 bases). The CDR3 contains 13 residues. The germline CDR1 and CDR2 sequences are MNHNY and SVGAGI (reference sequence). V gave up 10 bases and J gave up 0 bases, with 13 bases separating them.